This TCR beta chain originates from a study of T cells expressing NK-cell markers. No DNA is given; TCRdb re-called the 5' RACE reads and lists each CDR3 protein once. The listing contains 400,000 to 550,000 distinct CDR3 sequences. This clonotype originated in a woman aged 18 to 75 in good health. Sequencing was carried out using blood T cells: a sorted CD56 or NKG2C T cell subset, CD4+ or CD8+ T cells, or bulk PBMC T cells (not recorded which).

CDR3 sequence: CSGLGGPKGTDTQYF. V usage is TRBV29-1 and J usage is TRBJ2-3; TCRdb lists TRBD2, though no DNA is available to test this call. Per germline, CDR1 SQVTM and CDR2 ANQGSEA. The CDR3 covers 15 residues.